This T cell receptor (beta chain) appears in the sequencing data of a study of T cells after yellow fever vaccination. Study results and limitations: A large majority of primary-vaccination clones showed up again after the booster (about 97% CD4, around 90% CD8).

Template switching with 5'RACE generated the TCR cDNA and added a universal primer site and UMIs. MiXCR, applied by TCRdb to the 5' RACE reads, yields one record per CDR3 protein. The data show hundreds of thousands of distinct CDR3 sequences, about 5% seen once. Looked up from germline, CDR1 is SGDLS and CDR2 is YYNGEE. Trimming took 5 bases from V and 9 from J, leaving 12 bases between them. This CDR3 is 12 amino acids long. On this clonotype: The antigen is not known.

The specimen comprised CD4+ T cells sorted from PBMCs, sampled on the day of the yellow fever booster vaccination. The chain uses TRBV9 and TRBJ2-1; D call uncertain. This TCR was sampled from a man aged 18 to 29 who received the YFV17D yellow fever vaccine. The CDR3 sequence: CASSAPDTEQFF. The DNA of the CDR3 is TGTGCCAGCAGTGCTCCCGATACTGAGCAGTTCTTC.